A single sample is the source of the 24 T cell receptor beta chains below, sequenced in a study of lymphopenia after photon versus proton radiotherapy. The data were produced by immunoSEQ multiplex PCR, yet TCRdb's version contains in-frame clones alone and is incomplete. The data hold around 19,000 clones, with approximately 84% observed a single time. Sequencing used peripheral blood, obtained from a patient treated with photon-based radiotherapy. All receptors come from a woman aged 45-60 years with pancreatic cancer.

The gene calls are TRBV14 and TRBJ1-2, with D possibly matching TRBD1 (5 bases). Germline V CDR1 and CDR2: SGHDN, FVKESK. This CDR3 is 14 amino acids long. V was shortened by 1 base and J by 0 bases, with 6 bases between the two germline ends. This CDR3 reads CASSQVGANYGYTF. CDR3 nucleotides: TGTGCCAGCAGCCAAGTGGGGGCTAACTATGGCTACACCTTC.

The chain employs TRBV7-2 and TRBJ2-3; 9 bases fit TRBD1. The V segment lost 5 bases and the J segment 3 bases; nucleotides outside the gene matches: 15. The germline gives CDR1 SGHTA, CDR2 FQGNSA. The CDR3 extends over 18 amino acids. The CDR3 DNA follows: TGTGCCAGCAGCCCCCTAACCCTGGGGACAGGGTATACAGATACGCAGTATTTT. It translates to CASSPLTLGTGYTDTQYF.

This sequence joins TRBV6-1 and TRBJ2-7; D possibly corresponds to TRBD2 (6 bases). Trimming took 10 bases from V and 5 from J, leaving 12 bases between them. The CDR3 has 11 residues. Germline CDR1 is MNHNS and CDR2 is SASEGT. The CDR3 bases are TGTGCCACCCGGCGGGGAGACGAGCAGTACTTC. Residues: CATRRGDEQYF.

CDR3 sequence reads: CASSQVGGAVADTQYF. DNA for the CDR3: TGTGCCAGCAGCCAAGTTGGAGGGGCGGTTGCAGATACGCAGTATTTT. The chain is built from TRBV14 and TRBJ2-3, with a weak D call TRBD2 (6 bases). This CDR3 spans 16 amino acids. Germline CDR1 SGHDN, CDR2 FVKESK. The ends were cut back, 1 base at V and 4 bases at J, with 15 bases in the middle.

This sequence joins TRBV29-1 and TRBJ1-2; D gene uncertain. CDR3 length equals 11 residues. Per the germline V gene, CDR1 is SQVTM and CDR2 is ANQGSEA. With 3 bases removed from V and 4 bases from J, the gap between germline ends came to 6 bases. The CDR3 sequence: CSVERRYGYTF. The CDR3 region has the DNA TGCAGCGTTGAGCGGCGCTATGGCTACACCTTC.

V usage is TRBV30 and J usage is TRBJ2-7; D may be TRBD1 or TRBD2 (5 bases each). CDR1 is GTSNPN, CDR2 SVGIG, per germline (reference sequence). CDR3 length: 13 residues. The ends were cut back, 7 bases at V and 0 bases at J, with 13 bases in the middle. CDR3: CALGERSSYEQYF. The CDR3 nucleotides read TGTGCCTTGGGGGAGCGGAGCTCCTACGAGCAGTACTTC.

The chain has TRBV7-2 and TRBJ1-1; 7 positions agree with TRBD1. CDR3 length: 14 residues. The V gene end was trimmed by 5 bases and the J gene end by 5 bases; junction bases not matched to a gene: 8. Germline V gene lookup returns CDR1 SGHTA and CDR2 FQGNSA. CDR3 in amino acids: CASSQQGMGTEAFF. The CDR3 DNA sequence: TGTGCCAGCAGCCAACAGGGGATGGGGACTGAAGCTTTCTTT.

The chain uses TRBV4-2 and TRBJ1-4, with D unresolved. CDR3 length equals 15 residues. Germline lookup yields CDR1 LGHNA and CDR2 YNFKEQ. The V and J ends lost 4 bases and 0 bases respectively, with 9 bases between them. The CDR3 nucleotides read TGTGCCAGCAGCCCAGCCCTAGCAACTAATGAAAAACTGTTTTTT. It specifies CASSPALATNEKLFF.

This clone was observed a handful of times. The chain uses TRBV29-1 and TRBJ2-3; 8 bases line up with TRBD2. The CDR3 consists of 14 residues. The germline CDR1 and CDR2 sequences are SQVTM and ANQGSEA. The CDR3 reads CSAGGGGTSDTQYF. The CDR3, as DNA: TGCAGTGCCGGGGGGGGAGGAACTTCAGATACGCAGTATTTT.

The chain has TRBV18 and TRBJ2-5; 12 bases align to TRBD2. J was trimmed by 1 base and V by 6 bases; bases with no gene match: 3. The CDR3 covers 15 residues. Germline V gene sequence: CDR1 KGHSH, CDR2 LQKENI. The chain's CDR3 is CASSPSGRAQETQYF. CDR3 nucleotide sequence: TGTGCCAGCTCGCCTAGCGGGAGGGCCCAAGAGACCCAGTACTTC.

The chain joins TRBV11-2 to TRBJ2-7, with TRBD2 identical over 9 bases. J lost 0 bases, V lost 3 bases, and 3 bases had no gene match. This CDR3 is built from 15 residues. Germline V gives CDR1 SGHAT, CDR2 FQNNGV. The DNA of the CDR3 is TGTGCCAGCAGCTTGACTAGCGGAGCCTCCTACGAGCAGTACTTC. Translated, it gives CASSLTSGASYEQYF. The full variable domain, rest sourced from reference TRBV11-2 and TRBJ2-7, is EAGVAQSPRYKIIEKRQSVAFWCNPISGHATLYWYQQILGQGPKLLIQFQNNGVVDDSQLPKDRFSAERLKGVDSTLKIQPAKLEDSAVYLCASSLTSGASYEQYFGPGTRLTVT.

V is TRBV18 and J is TRBJ2-5, with TRBD2 matching 9 bases. This CDR3 is built from 16 residues. The V and J ends lost 6 bases and 5 bases, in that order; junction bases with no gene match: 13. Germline V gives CDR1 KGHSH, CDR2 LQKENI. The CDR3 loop reads CASSPPQREVLETQYF. The CDR3 DNA reads as TGTGCCAGCTCCCCCCCCCAGCGGGAGGTTTTGGAGACCCAGTACTTC.

This clone has a handful of counts. The V gene is TRBV28, the J gene TRBJ1-5; D ambiguous. V shed 2 bases and J shed 6 bases, with 17 bases lying between them. There are 16 residues in the CDR3. The germline gives CDR1 MDHEN, CDR2 SYDVKM. The DNA for the CDR3 is TGTGCCAGCAGTTTACCCATCCCCACTGCAGGTCAGCCCCAGCATTTT. It encodes CASSLPIPTAGQPQHF.

The V and J genes are TRBV5-4 and TRBJ2-1; either TRBD1 or TRBD2 may supply D (5 bases each). CDR1 is SGHNT, CDR2 YYREEE, per germline (reference sequence). V lost 3 bases, J lost 9 bases, and 19 bases lay in between. This CDR3 region has 15 residues. CDR3 protein: CASSSEGTAIGEQFF. The CDR3 DNA reads as TGTGCCAGCAGCTCAGAAGGGACGGCCATCGGTGAGCAGTTCTTC.

The CDR3 sequence: CASSWQSSYEQYF. CDR3 DNA: TGTGCCAGCAGTTGGCAGAGTTCCTACGAGCAGTACTTC. The genes are TRBV27 and TRBJ2-7, with D unclear. The CDR3 length is 13 residues. V lost 4 bases and J lost 1, with 8 bases in between. Germline values: CDR1 MNHEY, CDR2 SMNVEV (reference sequence).

This clone appeared once. The chain uses TRBV29-1 and TRBJ2-5; 7 bases fit TRBD2. The ends lost 8 bases at V and 2 bases at J; junction bases unmatched: 8. The germline V gene has CDR1 SQVTM and CDR2 ANQGSEA. There are 13 residues in the CDR3. The CDR3 DNA follows: TGCAGCTCGAACAGCGGGATGCAAGAGACCCAGTACTTC. Translation: CSSNSGMQETQYF.

In its sample, this clone was seen a few times. This chain uses TRBV11-2 with TRBJ2-3, with D perhaps matching TRBD1 or TRBD2 (5 bases each). This CDR3 comprises 15 residues. Germline values: CDR1 SGHAT, CDR2 FQNNGV. V was trimmed by 6 bases and J by 2 bases, leaving 15 bases between them. The CDR3 DNA sequence: TGTGCCAGCAGGGGAGAACAGGAGGTCACAGATACGCAGTATTTT. Translation gives CASRGEQEVTDTQYF.

A single count supports this clone. The chain has TRBV4-3 and TRBJ1-2; tentative D call: TRBD1 (6 bases). The V and J ends lost 1 base and 1 base respectively, with 16 bases between them. CDR1 and CDR2 from the germline V gene are LGHNA and YSLEER. The CDR3 length is 17 residues. This CDR3 reads CASSQGVGAVLNYGYTF. CDR3 coding DNA: TGCGCCAGCAGCCAAGGAGTGGGGGCGGTACTTAACTATGGCTACACCTTC.

The chain recombines TRBV4-3 with TRBJ1-1, with D perhaps matching TRBD1 (5 bases). In germline, CDR1 is LGHNA, CDR2 YSLEER. V was cut by 1 base and J by 0 bases, with 6 bases left in between. The CDR3 extends over 14 amino acids. The CDR3 reads CASSQAGMNTEAFF. For the CDR3, the DNA is TGCGCCAGCAGCCAAGCAGGGATGAACACTGAAGCTTTCTTT.

The rearrangement uses TRBV29-1 and TRBJ2-3, with D tentatively TRBD1 or TRBD2 (7 bases each). This CDR3 is built from 12 residues. CDR1 SQVTM and CDR2 ANQGSEA come from the germline V gene. V was clipped by 7 bases and J by 4 bases, with 12 bases between them. The CDR3 nucleotides read TGCAGCGCCAGGGGGAGGGCAGATACGCAGTATTTT. Protein sequence: CSARGRADTQYF.

This chain uses TRBV29-1 with TRBJ2-7, with no clear D. Per germline, CDR1 SQVTM and CDR2 ANQGSEA. This CDR3 has 12 amino acids. The V gene lost 6 bases and the J gene lost 5 bases, with 14 bases spanning the gap. CDR3: CSVRRGWDEQYF. The CDR3 bases are TGCAGCGTCCGCCGAGGATGGGACGAGCAGTACTTC.

The gene calls are TRBV27 and TRBJ1-2; 9 positions match TRBD1. This CDR3 comprises 14 residues. Losses at the gene ends were 4 bases for V and 7 bases for J; bases not matched to a gene: 7. Germline V CDR1 and CDR2: MNHEY, SMNVEV (reference sequence). In DNA form, the CDR3 reads TGTGCCAGCAGTTCGGACAGGGGTCAGGGTGGCTACACCTTC. Translation gives CASSSDRGQGGYTF.

The CDR3 sequence is CASSVDGDINSGNTIYF. The CDR3 DNA is TGTGCCAGCAGCGTAGATGGAGATATAAACTCTGGAAACACCATATATTTT. V and J are TRBV9 and TRBJ1-3; D is unresolved. This CDR3 has 17 residues. Germline V CDR1 and CDR2: SGDLS, YYNGEE. Trimming cost V 0 bases and J 0 bases, with 13 bases left between them.

This chain uses TRBV11-2 with TRBJ2-5; D might be TRBD2 (6 bases). With the DNA end fitting TRBJ2-7 better, the J assignment may be wrong. CDR3 length: 14 amino acids. Germline CDR1 SGHAT, CDR2 FQNNGV. The CDR3 DNA follows: TGTGCCAGCAGCTGGGGAGCGGGCCCCTACGAGCAGTACTTC. Translated: CASSWGAGPYEQYF.